This is a list of T cell receptor beta chains from one sample in a study of identifying expanded T cells in peripheral blood. Produced via immunoSEQ multiplex PCR; TCRdb's table is partial and in-frame only. The data contain roughly 96,000 clones, roughly 90% of them singletons. Sequencing was done on a sample of blood. These receptors all come from a person between 18 and 75 years old in good health. The CDR3 runs from the conserved cysteine through the conserved F or W. The order of the fields is V gene, J gene, clone size, D gene, CDR3 protein, CDR3 DNA. D genes are given only for firm matches. The size of a clone is reported for some rows only, either as once, few or many, or as a class for expanded clones.

v_call: TRBV10-1; j_call: TRBJ1-1; clone_size: once; d_call: NA; cdr3_aa: CASSNNRVNTEAFF; cdr3_nt: TGCGCCAGCAGTAATAACAGGGTGAACACTGAAGCTTTCTTT
v_call: TRBV19; j_call: TRBJ1-3; clone_size: NA; d_call: NA; cdr3_aa: CASRTGERGNTIYF; cdr3_nt: TGTGCCAGTAGGACGGGAGAGAGAGGAAACACCATATATTTT
v_call: TRBV16; j_call: TRBJ2-7; clone_size: NA; d_call: TRBD1; cdr3_aa: CASSPRQTGGSEQYF; cdr3_nt: TGTGCCAGCAGCCCCCGCCAGACAGGGGGTAGTGAGCAGTACTTC
v_call: TRBV19; j_call: TRBJ2-6; clone_size: NA; d_call: NA; cdr3_aa: CASSILGGANVLTF; cdr3_nt: TGTGCCAGTAGTATTCTAGGTGGGGCCAACGTCCTGACTTTC
v_call: TRBV2; j_call: TRBJ2-7; clone_size: NA; d_call: TRBD2; cdr3_aa: CASNRGGASNEQYF; cdr3_nt: TGTGCCAGCAATCGCGGGGGGGCCTCTAATGAGCAGTACTTC
v_call: TRBV9; j_call: TRBJ1-2; clone_size: few; d_call: NA; cdr3_aa: CASSVDGSPGGYTF; cdr3_nt: TGTGCCAGCAGCGTAGACGGGTCCCCGGGGGGCTACACCTTC
v_call: TRBV19; j_call: TRBJ1-5; clone_size: few; d_call: TRBD1; cdr3_aa: CASSTGTGDYSNQPQHF; cdr3_nt: TGTGCCAGTTCGACCGGGACAGGGGACTATAGCAATCAGCCCCAGCATTTT
v_call: TRBV5-6; j_call: TRBJ1-6; clone_size: NA; d_call: NA; cdr3_aa: CASSWGGGRNSPLHF; cdr3_nt: TGTGCCAGCAGCTGGGGCGGGGGGCGAAATTCACCCCTCCACTTT
v_call: TRBV21-1; j_call: TRBJ1-2; clone_size: NA; d_call: NA; cdr3_aa: CASSKVLDRTNYGYTF; cdr3_nt: TGTGCCAGCAGCAAAGTCCTGGACAGGACTAACTATGGCTACACCTTC
v_call: TRBV30; j_call: TRBJ1-4; clone_size: NA; d_call: TRBD1; cdr3_aa: CAWKLGQGAIATNEKLFF; cdr3_nt: TGTGCCTGGAAGTTGGGACAGGGGGCCATCGCAACTAATGAAAAACTGTTTTTT
v_call: TRBV5-4; j_call: TRBJ2-5; clone_size: NA; d_call: NA; cdr3_aa: CASSGGTQETQYF; cdr3_nt: TGTGCCAGCAGCGGGGGGACCCAAGAGACCCAGTACTTC
v_call: TRBV5-1; j_call: TRBJ2-1; clone_size: NA; d_call: NA; cdr3_aa: CASSLREGEQFF; cdr3_nt: TGCGCCAGCAGCTTACGAGAGGGAGAGCAGTTCTTC
v_call: TRBV11-3; j_call: TRBJ2-7; clone_size: NA; d_call: TRBD1; cdr3_aa: CASSSAGGSVYEQYF; cdr3_nt: TGTGCCAGCAGCTCGGCAGGGGGCTCAGTGTACGAGCAGTACTTC
v_call: TRBV9; j_call: TRBJ2-2; clone_size: once; d_call: NA; cdr3_aa: CASSERGIAGELFF; cdr3_nt: TGTGCCAGCAGCGAAAGGGGTATCGCCGGGGAGCTGTTTTTT
v_call: TRBV18; j_call: TRBJ1-1; clone_size: NA; d_call: TRBD1; cdr3_aa: CASSPDRAAFF; cdr3_nt: TGTGCCAGCTCACCGGACAGGGCCGCTTTCTTT
v_call: TRBV30; j_call: TRBJ1-1; clone_size: NA; d_call: NA; cdr3_aa: CAWSHPGRTEAFF; cdr3_nt: TGTGCCTGGAGTCACCCCGGGAGGACTGAAGCTTTCTTT
v_call: TRBV7-2; j_call: TRBJ2-7; clone_size: NA; d_call: NA; cdr3_aa: CASSLEPGPTYEQYF; cdr3_nt: TGTGCCAGCTCCCTCGAACCGGGGCCGACCTACGAGCAGTACTTC
v_call: TRBV4-1; j_call: TRBJ1-2; clone_size: NA; d_call: TRBD1; cdr3_aa: CASSQDGTGYGYTF; cdr3_nt: TGCGCCAGCAGCCAAGACGGGACAGGCTATGGCTACACCTTC
v_call: TRBV10-3; j_call: TRBJ2-1; clone_size: NA; d_call: TRBD1; cdr3_aa: CAISMGQGATDEQFF; cdr3_nt: TGTGCCATCAGTATGGGACAGGGGGCCACCGATGAGCAGTTCTTC
v_call: TRBV5-4; j_call: TRBJ2-1; clone_size: NA; d_call: TRBD1; cdr3_aa: CASSSIGQDNEQFF; cdr3_nt: TGTGCCAGCAGCTCAATCGGACAGGACAATGAGCAGTTCTTC
v_call: TRBV19; j_call: TRBJ1-6; clone_size: once; d_call: NA; cdr3_aa: CASRGGLGALGNSPLHF; cdr3_nt: TGTGCCAGTAGAGGCGGGTTGGGGGCTCTGGGAAATTCACCCCTCCACTTT
v_call: TRBV6-1; j_call: TRBJ2-6; clone_size: NA; d_call: TRBD1; cdr3_aa: CASSDPGGRTLSGANVLTF; cdr3_nt: TGTGCCAGCAGTGACCCAGGGGGCAGGACACTCTCTGGGGCCAACGTCCTGACTTTC
v_call: TRBV6-5; j_call: TRBJ1-5; clone_size: few; d_call: NA; cdr3_aa: CASTLTRQGNQPQHF; cdr3_nt: TGTGCCAGCACCCTCACGCGGCAGGGCAATCAGCCCCAGCATTTT
v_call: TRBV19; j_call: TRBJ2-7; clone_size: few; d_call: TRBD2; cdr3_aa: CASSTLAGATYEQYF; cdr3_nt: TGTGCCAGTAGTACACTAGCGGGGGCAACCTACGAGCAGTACTTC
v_call: TRBV10-3; j_call: TRBJ1-1; clone_size: NA; d_call: NA; cdr3_aa: CAISARSNTEAFF; cdr3_nt: TGTGCCATCAGTGCGCGGTCGAACACTGAAGCTTTCTTT
v_call: TRBV25-1; j_call: TRBJ1-2; clone_size: NA; d_call: TRBD1; cdr3_aa: CASSEFDRGRGYTF; cdr3_nt: TGTGCCAGCAGTGAGTTCGACAGGGGGCGCGGCTACACCTTC
v_call: TRBV19; j_call: TRBJ2-7; clone_size: NA; d_call: NA; cdr3_aa: CASSGQGGWDEQYF; cdr3_nt: TGTGCCAGTAGTGGACAAGGGGGATGGGACGAGCAGTACTTC
v_call: TRBV27; j_call: TRBJ2-1; clone_size: NA; d_call: TRBD2; cdr3_aa: CASSLRGSGGRYNEQFF; cdr3_nt: TGTGCCAGCAGTTTACGGGGAAGCGGGGGTCGGTACAATGAGCAGTTCTTC
v_call: TRBV5-1; j_call: TRBJ2-3; clone_size: NA; d_call: TRBD2; cdr3_aa: CASSLSPSGRDRDTQYF; cdr3_nt: TGCGCCAGCAGCCTATCCCCGAGCGGGAGGGATCGAGATACGCAGTATTTT
v_call: TRBV7-8; j_call: TRBJ2-7; clone_size: NA; d_call: TRBD1; cdr3_aa: CASSPARGRGYEQYF; cdr3_nt: TGTGCCAGCAGTCCCGCCAGGGGGCGCGGGTACGAGCAGTACTTC
v_call: TRBV2; j_call: TRBJ1-5; clone_size: NA; d_call: TRBD1; cdr3_aa: CASSAGQGDGNQPQHF; cdr3_nt: TGTGCCAGCAGTGCGGGACAGGGAGACGGCAATCAGCCCCAGCATTTT
v_call: TRBV11-2; j_call: TRBJ2-7; clone_size: NA; d_call: TRBD1; cdr3_aa: CASSVGQLVYEQYF; cdr3_nt: TGTGCCAGCAGCGTGGGACAGCTAGTCTACGAGCAGTACTTC
v_call: TRBV30; j_call: TRBJ2-1; clone_size: NA; d_call: NA; cdr3_aa: CAWSDAGTEQFF; cdr3_nt: TGTGCCTGGAGTGATGCCGGGACTGAGCAGTTCTTC
v_call: TRBV29-1; j_call: TRBJ1-1; clone_size: NA; d_call: TRBD1; cdr3_aa: CSVDRGQNTEAFF; cdr3_nt: TGCAGCGTTGACAGGGGGCAGAACACTGAAGCTTTCTTT
v_call: TRBV28; j_call: TRBJ1-4; clone_size: NA; d_call: NA; cdr3_aa: CASTVRDYNEKLFF; cdr3_nt: TGTGCCAGTACGGTCCGGGACTATAATGAAAAACTGTTTTTT
v_call: TRBV7-6; j_call: TRBJ2-5; clone_size: NA; d_call: NA; cdr3_aa: CASSPQETQYF; cdr3_nt: TGTGCCAGCAGCCCGCAAGAGACCCAGTACTTC
v_call: TRBV15; j_call: TRBJ2-3; clone_size: once; d_call: TRBD1; cdr3_aa: CATSRVTGGTDTQYF; cdr3_nt: TGTGCCACCAGCAGAGTAACAGGGGGCACAGATACGCAGTATTTT
v_call: TRBV19; j_call: TRBJ1-4; clone_size: once; d_call: NA; cdr3_aa: CASSISRGGNEKLFF; cdr3_nt: TGTGCCAGTAGTATCTCCAGGGGTGGGAATGAAAAACTGTTTTTT
v_call: TRBV5-1; j_call: TRBJ1-1; clone_size: NA; d_call: TRBD1; cdr3_aa: CASSTGQGTPEGTEAFF; cdr3_nt: TGCGCCAGCAGCACTGGACAGGGGACACCTGAGGGCACTGAAGCTTTCTTT
v_call: TRBV4-1; j_call: TRBJ2-1; clone_size: NA; d_call: TRBD2; cdr3_aa: CASSPGGAPYNEQFF; cdr3_nt: TGCGCCAGCAGCCCCGGGGGGGCCCCTTACAATGAGCAGTTCTTC
v_call: TRBV6-1; j_call: TRBJ2-5; clone_size: NA; d_call: TRBD2; cdr3_aa: CASGFQRELRETQYF; cdr3_nt: TGTGCCAGCGGTTTCCAGCGGGAGTTAAGAGAGACCCAGTACTTC
v_call: TRBV10-2; j_call: TRBJ1-1; clone_size: NA; d_call: TRBD1; cdr3_aa: CASRQGQAGTEAFF; cdr3_nt: TGCGCCAGCAGGCAGGGACAGGCGGGGACTGAAGCTTTCTTT
v_call: TRBV9; j_call: TRBJ2-1; clone_size: few; d_call: TRBD1; cdr3_aa: CASSVQTGDHEQFF; cdr3_nt: TGTGCCAGCAGCGTCCAAACAGGGGATCATGAGCAGTTCTTC
v_call: TRBV5-1; j_call: TRBJ2-7; clone_size: NA; d_call: NA; cdr3_aa: CASSLYRSYEQYF; cdr3_nt: TGCGCCAGCAGCTTGTACAGGTCCTACGAGCAGTACTTC
v_call: TRBV7-9; j_call: TRBJ1-1; clone_size: NA; d_call: NA; cdr3_aa: CASSSSRRANTEAFF; cdr3_nt: TGTGCCAGCAGCTCTTCTAGGAGAGCGAACACTGAAGCTTTCTTT
v_call: TRBV5-1; j_call: TRBJ2-3; clone_size: NA; d_call: NA; cdr3_aa: CASSLSGPADTQYF; cdr3_nt: TGCGCCAGCAGCTTGTCGGGGCCCGCAGATACGCAGTATTTT
v_call: TRBV7-9; j_call: TRBJ1-1; clone_size: NA; d_call: NA; cdr3_aa: CASSLEIPNTEAFF; cdr3_nt: TGTGCCAGCAGCTTAGAAATTCCGAACACTGAAGCTTTCTTT
v_call: TRBV7-9; j_call: TRBJ1-4; clone_size: NA; d_call: NA; cdr3_aa: CASSPRQPHNEKLFF; cdr3_nt: TGTGCCAGCAGCCCCCGACAGCCCCACAATGAAAAACTGTTTTTT